This T cell receptor beta chain was identified during a study of CD8 T cells in Susac syndrome. The germline gives CDR1 MNHEY, CDR2 SVGAGI. There are 14 residues in the CDR3. The V end was cut by 3 bases, the J end by 3 bases, with 11 bases between. Sequencing of TCR beta, carried out with a high-throughput approach, was applied to CD8+ and CD4+ T cells from the blood. Treatment-naive patients with stable or active relapsing-remitting disease served as multiple sclerosis controls. The TEMRA cells underwent FACS enrichment, while the CD8+ and CD4+ T cells underwent negative isolation. Roughly 0.45 to 1 ug RNA was reverse transcribed with random hexamers. Multiplex PCR with immunoSEQ amplified the TCR beta CDR3 across 54 Vbeta and 13 Jbeta. Each CDR3 protein gets one entry after TCRdb re-called the immunoSEQ multiplex PCR reads with MiXCR. This table holds 150,000 to 200,000 distinct CDR3 sequences, 80% to 95% found once.

The TCR comes from a human donor with multiple sclerosis. This rearrangement joins TRBV6-5 to TRBJ1-1; no clear D. Sequencing input: CD4+ T cells from PBMCs. Here the CDR3 DNA reads TGTGCCAGCAGTTATAGAGGCCGGTACACTGAAGCTTTCTTT. This translates into CASSYRGRYTEAFF.